This TCR beta chain was recovered during a study of radiotherapy plus CTLA-4 blockade in lung cancer. Whole-study results and caveats: TCR clones of tumor origin grew in blood after radiotherapy plus ipilimumab.

The repertoire was sequenced with immunoSEQ multiplex PCR; TCRdb's copy has only in-frame clones and lacks some. This sample has 40,000 to 50,000 clones, with 65% to 75% found just once. This clone came up once. The antigen is not known. Each patient with chemo-refractory metastatic non-small-cell lung cancer was treated with focal radiation plus CTLA-4 blockade using ipilimumab. The germline V gene encodes CDR1 MDHEN and CDR2 SYDVKM. V gave up 5 bases and J gave up 5 bases; unmatched junction bases: 10. The CDR3 loop spans 15 amino acids. The chain has TRBV28 and TRBJ2-3, with TRBD1 matching over 7 bases. This receptor was taken from a human donor with non-small cell lung cancer who had stable disease on radiotherapy plus ipilimumab. The starting material was peripheral blood, obtained from a patient treated with radiotherapy plus ipilimumab. The CDR3 region is CASSLPQTGEDTQYF. The CDR3 DNA follows: TGTGCCAGCAGTCTTCCCCAAACAGGGGAAGATACGCAGTATTTT. Full variable domain (outside the CDR3, taken from reference TRBV28 and TRBJ2-3): DVKVTQSSRYLVKRTGEKVFLECVQDMDHENMFWYRQDPGLGLRLIYFSYDVKMKEKGDIPEGYSVSREKKERFSLILESASTNQTSMYLCASSLPQTGEDTQYFGPGTRLTVL.